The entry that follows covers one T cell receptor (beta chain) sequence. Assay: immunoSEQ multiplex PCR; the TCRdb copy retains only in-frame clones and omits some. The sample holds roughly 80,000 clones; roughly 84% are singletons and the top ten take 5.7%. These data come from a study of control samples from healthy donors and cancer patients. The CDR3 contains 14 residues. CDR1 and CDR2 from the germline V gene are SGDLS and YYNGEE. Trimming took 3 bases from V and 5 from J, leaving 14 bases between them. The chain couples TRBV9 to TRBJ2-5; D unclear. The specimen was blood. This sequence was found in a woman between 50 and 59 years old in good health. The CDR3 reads CASSGQRPRETQYF. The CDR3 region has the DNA TGTGCCAGCAGCGGGCAACGACCTAGGGAGACCCAGTACTTC.